These 15 T cell receptor beta chains came from one sample sequenced in a study of radiation and T cells in renal cell carcinoma. Sample treatment: treatment-naive control, cytoreductive nephrectomy. Some clones are missing from TCRdb's copy, which holds only in-frame ones; the method was immunoSEQ multiplex PCR. Seen here are some 10,000 clones, 50% to 65% observed once, and the top ten hold around 10%. Material: tumor tissue, obtained from a patient whose treatment was nephrectomy without radiotherapy. These receptors were obtained from a man aged 40-50 years with renal cell carcinoma.

V and J are TRBV28 and TRBJ2-7; weak D call: TRBD2 (5 bases). Per germline, CDR1 MDHEN and CDR2 SYDVKM. Between the trimmed V and J ends, which lost 4 bases and 1 base, there was a span of 11 bases. This CDR3 comprises 14 residues. CDR3 loop: CASSSSSRSYEQYF. The CDR3, as DNA: TGTGCCAGCAGTTCTTCTAGCAGATCCTACGAGCAGTACTTC.

This chain connects TRBV5-6 to TRBJ1-5; D is unresolved. Trimming left V 4 bases short and J 5 bases short, with 10 bases between. The CDR3 loop spans 13 amino acids. Germline CDR1 reads SGHDT; CDR2 reads YYEEEE. The CDR3 protein is CASSPRPDQPQHF. The CDR3, as DNA: TGTGCCAGCAGCCCGCGGCCGGATCAGCCCCAGCATTTT.

V gene TRBV5-1 combines with J gene TRBJ1-1; 7 bases align to TRBD1. Germline loops: CDR1 SGHRS, CDR2 YFSETQ. The J segment lost 4 bases and the V segment lost 4 bases, leaving 7 bases of the junction unmatched. The CDR3 has 14 amino acids. CDR3 amino acids: CASSVTGDFTEAFF. CDR3 in DNA: TGCGCCAGCAGCGTAACAGGGGACTTCACTGAAGCTTTCTTT. Complete variable domain (other parts from reference TRBV5-1 and TRBJ1-1): KAGVTQTPRYLIKTRGQQVTLSCSPISGHRSVSWYQQTPGQGLQFLFEYFSETQRNKGNFPGRFSGRQFSNSRSEMNVSTLELGDSALYLCASSVTGDFTEAFFGQGTRLTVV.

On this clone: A read error may account for a junction end that differs from germline. The chain links TRBV30 to TRBJ1-1; D unresolved. CDR3 length: 11 residues. CDR1 and CDR2 (germline): GTSNPN, SVGIG (reference sequence). The CDR3 DNA sequence: TGTGCCTGGAGTTTTGCGGGTCGCCCCGGGTTT. Its translation is CAWSFAGRPGF.

The chain is built from TRBV6-6 and TRBJ2-1; D not certain. V lost 6 bases and J lost 16, with 19 bases in between. The CDR3 extends over 12 amino acids. The germline V gene encodes CDR1 MNHNY and CDR2 SVGAGI (reference sequence). The CDR3 loop reads CASSYSPHDSFF. CDR3 DNA sequence: TGTGCCAGCAGCTATTCCCCCCACGACTCCTTCTTC.

The DNA for the CDR3 is TGTGCCAGCAGCTTGGCTACGGGATACACTGAAGCTTTCTTT. Protein sequence: CASSLATGYTEAFF. The chain combines TRBV5-6 with TRBJ1-1; no firm D call. The CDR3 consists of 14 residues. V gave up 0 bases and J gave up 3 bases, with 9 bases separating them. CDR1 and CDR2 from the germline V gene are SGHDT and YYEEEE.

The chain combines TRBV6-1 with TRBJ2-1; D gene ambiguous. In germline, CDR1 is MNHNS, CDR2 SASEGT. The V end lost 6 bases, the J end lost 8 bases, and 14 bases lay between the germline ends. There are 13 residues in the CDR3. The CDR3 coding sequence is TGTGCCAGCAGCGATAGGGATGTATATGAGCAGTTCTTC. Amino acids: CASSDRDVYEQFF.

This clone is termed large. The J gene is TRBJ2-7, the V gene TRBV19; the D is unclear. V lost 6 bases, J lost 0 bases, and 9 bases lay in between. This CDR3 has 13 residues. Germline V gene data show CDR1 as LNHDA and CDR2 as SQIVND (reference sequence). DNA of the CDR3: TGTGCCAGTAGCAGCACATCCTCCTACGAGCAGTACTTC. Protein sequence: CASSSTSSYEQYF. The full variable domain, with the rest looked up from reference TRBV19 and TRBJ2-7, is DGGITQSPKYLFRKEGQNVTLSCEQNLNHDAMYWYRQDPGQGLRLIYYSQIVNDFQKGDIAEGYSVSREKKESFPLTVTSAQKNPTAFYLCASSSTSSYEQYFGPGTRLTVT.

This clone was recorded a few times. The V and J genes are TRBV2 and TRBJ2-2, with D possibly called TRBD1 or TRBD2 (5 bases each). Germline CDR1 reads SNHLY; CDR2 reads FYNNEI. The CDR3 contains 16 residues. V gave up 6 bases and J gave up 0 bases, with 14 bases separating them. CDR3: CASREGRIANTGELFF. The CDR3 bases are TGTGCCAGCAGAGAGGGACGGATAGCGAACACCGGGGAGCTGTTTTTT.

This chain uses TRBV19 with TRBJ2-1; no clear D. The CDR3 covers 12 residues. Per germline, CDR1 LNHDA and CDR2 SQIVND (reference sequence). The V end lost 2 bases, the J end lost 6 bases, and 5 bases lay between the germline ends. In DNA form, the CDR3 reads TGTGCCAGTAGTATATTAGGCAATGAGCAGTTCTTC. Translating it yields CASSILGNEQFF.

The chain carries TRBV19 and TRBJ1-1; D unresolved. Germline V CDR1 and CDR2: LNHDA, SQIVND (reference sequence). V lost 6 bases, J lost 4 bases, and 18 bases lay in between. The CDR3 length is 15 residues. The CDR3 protein is CASSYRTEKVTEAFF. The CDR3 bases are TGTGCCAGTAGCTACCGGACGGAAAAAGTCACTGAAGCTTTCTTT.

This chain connects TRBV5-6 to TRBJ2-3, with D hard to call. Trimming took off 4 bases at V and 4 bases at J, with 10 bases between the two ends. This CDR3 is built from 13 residues. Germline CDR1 and CDR2: SGHDT and YYEEEE. The CDR3 DNA follows: TGTGCCAGCAGCGAGACGAATGCAGATACGCAGTATTTT. It yields the protein CASSETNADTQYF.

CDR3 loop: CASSQRTSGSSGNEQFF. The CDR3 DNA is TGCGCCAGCAGCCAGAGGACTAGCGGGAGTTCTGGCAATGAGCAGTTCTTC. The rearrangement links TRBV4-3 to TRBJ2-1; 13 bases align to TRBD2. Trimming removed 3 bases from V and 6 bases from J; junction bases left unmatched: 8. Germline loops: CDR1 LGHNA, CDR2 YSLEER. The CDR3 runs to 17 residues.

The genes are TRBV11-3 and TRBJ2-2; 8 bases are shared with TRBD2. With 5 bases clipped from V and 1 base from J, the junction kept 6 bases outside the gene matches. CDR3 length: 16 residues. CDR1 is SGHNT and CDR2 is YENEEA in the germline V gene. CDR3 sequence: CASSPGGDQNTGELFF. The CDR3 nucleotides read TGTGCCAGCAGCCCCGGGGGGGACCAGAACACCGGGGAGCTGTTTTTT.

The rearrangement uses TRBV10-3 and TRBJ2-3, with TRBD2 identical over 10 bases. Trimming took 7 bases from V and 3 from J; bases not matched to a gene: 22. There are 20 residues in the CDR3. Germline CDR1 and CDR2: ENHRY and SYGVKD. CDR3 sequence reads: CAITGDLIAGGPGGTDTQYF. The CDR3 DNA reads TGTGCCATCACCGGGGATCTTATAGCGGGAGGACCGGGTGGAACAGATACGCAGTATTTT.